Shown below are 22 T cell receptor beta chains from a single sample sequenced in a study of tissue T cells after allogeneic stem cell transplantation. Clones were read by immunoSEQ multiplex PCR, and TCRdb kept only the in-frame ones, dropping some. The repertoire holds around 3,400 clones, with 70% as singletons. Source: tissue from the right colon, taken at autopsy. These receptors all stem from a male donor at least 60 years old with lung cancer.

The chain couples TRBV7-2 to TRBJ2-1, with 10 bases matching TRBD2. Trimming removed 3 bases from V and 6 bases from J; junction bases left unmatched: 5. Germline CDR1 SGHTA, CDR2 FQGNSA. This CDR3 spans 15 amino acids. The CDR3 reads CASSFTSGVTNEQFF. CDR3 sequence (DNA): TGTGCCAGCAGCTTTACTAGCGGGGTTACCAATGAGCAGTTCTTC.

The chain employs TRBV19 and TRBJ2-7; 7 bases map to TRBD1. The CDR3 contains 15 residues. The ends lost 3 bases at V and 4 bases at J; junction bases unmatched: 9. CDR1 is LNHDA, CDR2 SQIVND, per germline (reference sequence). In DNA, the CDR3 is TGTGCCAGTAGTATTGTGGGGGACAGAAATTACGAGCAGTACTTC. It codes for CASSIVGDRNYEQYF.

CDR3 sequence: CASRTGSVSNQPQHF. The CDR3 DNA is TGTGCCAGCAGGACAGGGTCGGTCAGCAATCAGCCCCAGCATTTT. The rearrangement uses TRBV19 and TRBJ1-5; 8 positions match TRBD1. Per germline, CDR1 LNHDA and CDR2 SQIVND (reference sequence). After removal of 9 bases from V and 1 base from J, the junction contained 8 bases not matched to a gene. This CDR3 is 15 amino acids long. The complete variable domain, with remaining parts taken from reference TRBV19 and TRBJ1-5, reads DGGITQSPKYLFRKEGQNVTLSCEQNLNHDAMYWYRQDPGQGLRLIYYSQIVNDFQKGDIAEGYSVSREKKESFPLTVTSAQKNPTAFYLCASRTGSVSNQPQHFGDGTRLSIL.

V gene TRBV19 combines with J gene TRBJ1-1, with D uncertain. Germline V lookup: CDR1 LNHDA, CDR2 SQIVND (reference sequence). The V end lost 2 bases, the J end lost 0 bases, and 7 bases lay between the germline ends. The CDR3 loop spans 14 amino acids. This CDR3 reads CASSIRQMNTEAFF. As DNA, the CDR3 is TGTGCCAGTAGTATAAGGCAGATGAACACTGAAGCTTTCTTT.

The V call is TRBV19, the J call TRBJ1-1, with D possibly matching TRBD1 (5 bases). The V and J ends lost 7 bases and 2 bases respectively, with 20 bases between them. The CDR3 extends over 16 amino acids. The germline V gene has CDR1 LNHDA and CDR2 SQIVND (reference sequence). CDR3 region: CASTTRLRGANTEAFF. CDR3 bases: TGTGCCAGTACCACCCGCCTGAGGGGAGCAAACACTGAAGCTTTCTTT. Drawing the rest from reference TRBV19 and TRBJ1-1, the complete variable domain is DGGITQSPKYLFRKEGQNVTLSCEQNLNHDAMYWYRQDPGQGLRLIYYSQIVNDFQKGDIAEGYSVSREKKESFPLTVTSAQKNPTAFYLCASTTRLRGANTEAFFGQGTRLTVV.

The CDR3 coding sequence is TGTGCCAGCAGTCCACGAACTACCGGGGAGCTGTTTTTT. Amino acid sequence: CASSPRTTGELFF. The gene calls are TRBV6-5 and TRBJ2-2; D remains ambiguous. The CDR3 totals 13 residues. Trimming took 5 bases from V and 5 from J, leaving 9 bases between them. Germline CDR1 and CDR2: MNHEY and SVGAGI.

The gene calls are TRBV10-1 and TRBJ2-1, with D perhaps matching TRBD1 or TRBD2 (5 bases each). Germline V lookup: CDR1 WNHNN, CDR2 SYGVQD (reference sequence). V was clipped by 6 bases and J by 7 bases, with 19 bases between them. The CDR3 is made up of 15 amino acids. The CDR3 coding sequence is TGCGCCAGCAGGAGTCAGGGACCATGTGGGAATGAGCAGTTCTTC. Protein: CASRSQGPCGNEQFF.

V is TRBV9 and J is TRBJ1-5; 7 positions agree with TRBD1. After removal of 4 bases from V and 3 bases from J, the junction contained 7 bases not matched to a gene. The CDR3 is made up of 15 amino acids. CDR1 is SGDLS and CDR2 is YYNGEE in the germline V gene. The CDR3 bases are TGTGCCAGCAGCTTCACAGGGGAGAACAATCAGCCCCAGCATTTT. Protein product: CASSFTGENNQPQHF.

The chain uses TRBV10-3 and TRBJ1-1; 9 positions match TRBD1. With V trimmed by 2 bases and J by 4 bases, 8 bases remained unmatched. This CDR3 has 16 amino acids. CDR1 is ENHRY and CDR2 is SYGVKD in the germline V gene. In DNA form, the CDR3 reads TGTGCCATCAGTGAGGCCCCAGGGACAGGGAGCACTGAAGCTTTCTTT. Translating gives CAISEAPGTGSTEAFF.

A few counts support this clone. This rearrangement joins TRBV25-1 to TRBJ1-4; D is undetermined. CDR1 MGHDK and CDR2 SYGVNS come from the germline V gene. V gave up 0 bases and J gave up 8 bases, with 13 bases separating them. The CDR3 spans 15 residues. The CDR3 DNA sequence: TGTGCCAGCAGTGAATACGTACCCTGGGCGGAAAAACTGTTTTTT. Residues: CASSEYVPWAEKLFF. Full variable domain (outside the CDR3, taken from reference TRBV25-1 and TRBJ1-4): EADIYQTPRYLVIGTGKKITLECSQTMGHDKMYWYQQDPGMELHLIHYSYGVNSTEKGDLSSESTVSRIRTEHFPLTLESARPSHTSQYLCASSEYVPWAEKLFFGSGTQLSVL.

CDR3 sequence: CASSSSGLSTQYF. CDR3 nucleotides: TGTGCCAGCAGCTCCTCAGGGTTGAGTACGCAGTATTTT. V usage is TRBV7-8 and J usage is TRBJ2-3; TRBD1 is a possible D gene (5 bases). The CDR3 covers 13 residues. The V gene's germline CDR1 is SGHVS and CDR2 FQNEAQ. Trimming removed 4 bases from V and 8 bases from J, with 13 bases in between.

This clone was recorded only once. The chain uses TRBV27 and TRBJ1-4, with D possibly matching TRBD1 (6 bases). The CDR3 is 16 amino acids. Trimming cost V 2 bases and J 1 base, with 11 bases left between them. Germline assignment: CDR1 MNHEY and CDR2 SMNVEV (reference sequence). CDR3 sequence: CASSLNRALTNEKLFF. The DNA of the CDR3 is TGTGCCAGCAGTTTAAACAGGGCTTTAACTAATGAAAAACTGTTTTTT.

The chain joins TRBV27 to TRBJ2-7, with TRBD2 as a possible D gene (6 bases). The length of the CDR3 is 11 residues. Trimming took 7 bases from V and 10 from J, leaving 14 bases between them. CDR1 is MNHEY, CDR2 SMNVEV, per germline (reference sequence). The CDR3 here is CASKNRESQYF. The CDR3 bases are TGTGCCAGCAAAAATCGGGAGAGCCAGTACTTC.

CDR3 sequence: CASSQDWTGVNTGELFF. In nucleotides, the CDR3 is TGTGCCAGCAGCCAAGATTGGACAGGGGTTAACACCGGGGAGCTGTTTTTT. The chain combines TRBV14 with TRBJ2-2, with 9 bases identical to TRBD1. The CDR3 is 17 amino acids. The germline gives CDR1 SGHDN, CDR2 FVKESK. The V segment lost 0 bases and the J segment 2 bases; nucleotides outside the gene matches: 4.

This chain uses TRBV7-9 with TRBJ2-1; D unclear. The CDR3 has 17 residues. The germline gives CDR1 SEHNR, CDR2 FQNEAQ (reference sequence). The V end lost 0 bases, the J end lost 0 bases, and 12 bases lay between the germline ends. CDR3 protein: CASSLAPGGSSYNEQFF. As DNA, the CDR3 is TGTGCCAGCAGCTTAGCGCCGGGCGGAAGCTCCTACAATGAGCAGTTCTTC.

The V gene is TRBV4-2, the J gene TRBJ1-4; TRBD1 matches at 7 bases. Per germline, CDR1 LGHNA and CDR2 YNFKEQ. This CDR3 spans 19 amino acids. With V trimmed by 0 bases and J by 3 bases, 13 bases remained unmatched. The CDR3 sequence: CASSQERTGTGMSNEKLFF. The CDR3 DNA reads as TGTGCCAGCAGCCAAGAGAGGACAGGAACGGGGATGTCTAATGAAAAACTGTTTTTT.

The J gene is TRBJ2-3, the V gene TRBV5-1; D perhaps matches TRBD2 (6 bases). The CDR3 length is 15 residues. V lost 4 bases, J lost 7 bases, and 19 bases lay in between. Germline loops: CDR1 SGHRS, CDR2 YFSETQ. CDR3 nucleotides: TGCGCCAGCAGCCGTCTAGCGAACCAACTACATACGCAGTATTTT. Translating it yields CASSRLANQLHTQYF.

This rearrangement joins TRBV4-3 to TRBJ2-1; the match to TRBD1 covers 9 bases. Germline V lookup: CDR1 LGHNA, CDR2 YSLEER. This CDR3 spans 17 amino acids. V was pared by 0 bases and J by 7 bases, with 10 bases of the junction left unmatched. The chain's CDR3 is CASSQDVDRGSWNEQFF. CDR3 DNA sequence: TGCGCCAGCAGCCAAGATGTCGACAGGGGGAGTTGGAATGAGCAGTTCTTC.

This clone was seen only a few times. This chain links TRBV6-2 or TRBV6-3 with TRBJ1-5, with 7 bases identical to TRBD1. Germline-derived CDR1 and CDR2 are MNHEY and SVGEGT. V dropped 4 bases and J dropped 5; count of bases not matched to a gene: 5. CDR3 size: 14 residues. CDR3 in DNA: TGTGCCAGCAGTTGGGACAGCCCAGATCAGCCCCAGCATTTT. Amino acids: CASSWDSPDQPQHF.

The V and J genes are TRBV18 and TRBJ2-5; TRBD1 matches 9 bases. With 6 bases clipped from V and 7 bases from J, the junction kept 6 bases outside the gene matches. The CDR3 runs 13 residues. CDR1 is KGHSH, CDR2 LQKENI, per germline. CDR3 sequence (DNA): TGTGCCAGCTCCACACAGGGGGCAGGGACCCAGTACTTC. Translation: CASSTQGAGTQYF.

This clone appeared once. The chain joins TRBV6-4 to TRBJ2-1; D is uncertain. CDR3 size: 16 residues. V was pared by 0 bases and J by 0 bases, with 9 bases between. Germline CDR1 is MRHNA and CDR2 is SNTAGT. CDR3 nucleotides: TGTGCCAGCAGTGACTCGCACAGCCGCTCCTACAATGAGCAGTTCTTC. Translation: CASSDSHSRSYNEQFF.

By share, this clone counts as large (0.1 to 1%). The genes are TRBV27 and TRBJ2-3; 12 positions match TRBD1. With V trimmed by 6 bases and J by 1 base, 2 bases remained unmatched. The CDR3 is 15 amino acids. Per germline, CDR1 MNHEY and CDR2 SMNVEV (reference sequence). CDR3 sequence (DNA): TGTGCCAGCAGCGGGACAGGGGGCCGCACAGATACGCAGTATTTT. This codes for CASSGTGGRTDTQYF.